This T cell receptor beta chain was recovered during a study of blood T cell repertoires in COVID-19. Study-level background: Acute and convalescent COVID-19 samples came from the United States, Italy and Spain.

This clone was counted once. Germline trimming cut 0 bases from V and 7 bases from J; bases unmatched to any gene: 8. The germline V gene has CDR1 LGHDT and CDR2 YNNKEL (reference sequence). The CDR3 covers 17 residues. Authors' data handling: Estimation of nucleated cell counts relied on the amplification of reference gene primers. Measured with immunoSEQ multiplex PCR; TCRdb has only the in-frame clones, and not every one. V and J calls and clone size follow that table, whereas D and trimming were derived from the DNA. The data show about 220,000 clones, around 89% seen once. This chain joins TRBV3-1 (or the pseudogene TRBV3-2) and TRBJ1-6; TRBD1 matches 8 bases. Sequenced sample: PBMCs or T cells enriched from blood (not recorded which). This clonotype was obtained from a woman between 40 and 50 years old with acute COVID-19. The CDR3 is CASSQEVPGGINSPLHF. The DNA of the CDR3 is TGTGCCAGCAGCCAAGAGGTTCCAGGGGGCATCAATTCACCCCTCCACTTT.